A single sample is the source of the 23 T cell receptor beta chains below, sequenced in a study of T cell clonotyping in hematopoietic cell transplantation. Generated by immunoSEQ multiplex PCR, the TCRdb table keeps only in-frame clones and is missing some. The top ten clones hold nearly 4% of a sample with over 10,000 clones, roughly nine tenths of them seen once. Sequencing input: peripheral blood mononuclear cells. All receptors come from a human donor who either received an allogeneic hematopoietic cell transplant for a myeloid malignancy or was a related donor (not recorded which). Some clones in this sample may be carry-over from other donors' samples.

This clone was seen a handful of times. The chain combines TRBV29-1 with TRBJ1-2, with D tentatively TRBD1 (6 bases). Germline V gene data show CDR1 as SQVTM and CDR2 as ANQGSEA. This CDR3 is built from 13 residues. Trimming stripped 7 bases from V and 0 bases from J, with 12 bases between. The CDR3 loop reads CSDRDTSNYGYTF. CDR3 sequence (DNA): TGCAGCGACCGGGACACCTCTAACTATGGCTACACCTTC.

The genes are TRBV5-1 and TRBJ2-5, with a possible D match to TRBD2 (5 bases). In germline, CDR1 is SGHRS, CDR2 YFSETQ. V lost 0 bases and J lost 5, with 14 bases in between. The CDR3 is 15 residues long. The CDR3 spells CASSLGDAGGETQYF. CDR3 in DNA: TGCGCCAGCAGCTTGGGAGACGCCGGCGGGGAGACCCAGTACTTC.

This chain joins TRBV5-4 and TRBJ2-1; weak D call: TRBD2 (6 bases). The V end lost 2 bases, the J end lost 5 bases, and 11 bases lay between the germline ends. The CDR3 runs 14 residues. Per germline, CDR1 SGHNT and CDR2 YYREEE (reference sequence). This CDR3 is CASSFGTGDNEQFF. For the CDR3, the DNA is TGTGCCAGCAGCTTCGGGACTGGGGACAATGAGCAGTTCTTC.

CDR3 nucleotide sequence: TGCGCCAGCGAAGACTGGGACAATGAGCAGTTCTTC. As protein: CASEDWDNEQFF. The rearrangement uses TRBV4-1 and TRBJ2-1; D is undetermined. The CDR3 covers 12 residues. Trimming stripped 8 bases from V and 5 bases from J, with 10 bases between. The germline V gene encodes CDR1 MGHRA and CDR2 YSYEKL.

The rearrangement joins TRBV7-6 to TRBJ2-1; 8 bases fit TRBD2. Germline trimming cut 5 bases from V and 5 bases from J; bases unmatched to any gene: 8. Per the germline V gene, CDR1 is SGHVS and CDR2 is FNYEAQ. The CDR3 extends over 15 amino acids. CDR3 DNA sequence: TGTGCCAGCAGCGCCTCGGGGGGGAAAAACAATGAGCAGTTCTTC. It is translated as CASSASGGKNNEQFF.

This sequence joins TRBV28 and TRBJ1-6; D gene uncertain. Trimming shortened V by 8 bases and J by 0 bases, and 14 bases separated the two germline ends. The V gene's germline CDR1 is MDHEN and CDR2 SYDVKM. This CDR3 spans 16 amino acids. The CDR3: CASLMLRSSYNSPLHF. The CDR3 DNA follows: TGTGCCAGCCTCATGCTAAGAAGCTCCTATAATTCACCCCTCCACTTT.

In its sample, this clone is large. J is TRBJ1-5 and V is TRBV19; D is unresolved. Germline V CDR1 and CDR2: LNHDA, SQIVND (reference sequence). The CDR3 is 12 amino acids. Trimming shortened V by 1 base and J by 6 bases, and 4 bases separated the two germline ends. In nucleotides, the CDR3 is TGTGCCAGTAGTATAGGGATTCAGCCCCAGCATTTT. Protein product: CASSIGIQPQHF.

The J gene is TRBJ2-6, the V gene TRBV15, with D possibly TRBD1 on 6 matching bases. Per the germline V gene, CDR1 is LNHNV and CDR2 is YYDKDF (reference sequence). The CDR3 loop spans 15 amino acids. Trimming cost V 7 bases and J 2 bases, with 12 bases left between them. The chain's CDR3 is CATNGRGAGANVLTF. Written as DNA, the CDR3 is TGTGCCACCAATGGCAGGGGAGCTGGGGCCAACGTCCTGACTTTC.

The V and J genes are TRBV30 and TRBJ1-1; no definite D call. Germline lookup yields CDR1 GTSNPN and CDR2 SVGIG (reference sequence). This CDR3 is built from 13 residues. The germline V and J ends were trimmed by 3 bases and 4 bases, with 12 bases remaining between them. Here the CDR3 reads CAWRLTRGTEAFF. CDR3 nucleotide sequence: TGTGCCTGGAGATTAACCCGGGGCACTGAAGCTTTCTTT. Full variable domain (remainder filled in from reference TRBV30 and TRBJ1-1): SQTIHQWPATLVQPVGSPLSLECTVEGTSNPNLYWYRQAAGRGLQLLFYSVGIGQISSEVPQNLSASRPQDRQFILSSKKLLLSDSGFYLCAWRLTRGTEAFFGQGTRLTVV.

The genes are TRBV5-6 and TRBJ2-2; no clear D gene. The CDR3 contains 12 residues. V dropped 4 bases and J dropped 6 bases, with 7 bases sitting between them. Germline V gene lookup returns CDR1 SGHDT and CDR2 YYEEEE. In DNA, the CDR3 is TGTGCCAGCAGCCACACTTCCGGGGAGCTGTTTTTT. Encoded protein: CASSHTSGELFF.

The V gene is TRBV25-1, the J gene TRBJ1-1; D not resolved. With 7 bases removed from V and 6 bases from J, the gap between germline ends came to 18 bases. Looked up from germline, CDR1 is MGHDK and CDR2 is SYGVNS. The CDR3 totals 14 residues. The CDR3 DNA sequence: TGTGCCAGCACTAACCCTGCCGGACTCCCTGAAGCTTTCTTT. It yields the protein CASTNPAGLPEAFF.

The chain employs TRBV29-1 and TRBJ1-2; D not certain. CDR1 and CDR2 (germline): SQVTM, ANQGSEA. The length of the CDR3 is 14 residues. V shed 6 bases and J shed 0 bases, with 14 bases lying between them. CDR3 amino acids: CSVSVSSANYGYTF. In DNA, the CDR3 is TGCAGCGTATCAGTGAGTTCAGCTAACTATGGCTACACCTTC.

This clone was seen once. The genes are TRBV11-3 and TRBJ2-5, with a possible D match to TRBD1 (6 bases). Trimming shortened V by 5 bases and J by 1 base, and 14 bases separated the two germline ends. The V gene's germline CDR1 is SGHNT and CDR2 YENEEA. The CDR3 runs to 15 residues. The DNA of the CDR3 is TGTGCCAGCAGCAGTACAGGGAGACGCCAAGAGACCCAGTACTTC. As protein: CASSSTGRRQETQYF.

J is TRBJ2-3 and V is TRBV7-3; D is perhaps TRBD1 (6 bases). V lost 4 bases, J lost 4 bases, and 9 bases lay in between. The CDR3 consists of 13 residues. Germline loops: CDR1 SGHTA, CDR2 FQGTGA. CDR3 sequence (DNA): TGTGCCAGCAGCTCTACAGGGCCAGATACGCAGTATTTT. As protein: CASSSTGPDTQYF.

The CDR3 DNA is TGTGCCAGCAGCGTTCAACAGGGGACCACAGATACGCAGTATTTT. Translation: CASSVQQGTTDTQYF. The chain links TRBV9 to TRBJ2-3; 7 nucleotides align to TRBD1. The ends lost 2 bases at V and 2 bases at J; junction bases unmatched: 5. Germline CDR1 and CDR2: SGDLS and YYNGEE. The CDR3 loop spans 15 amino acids.

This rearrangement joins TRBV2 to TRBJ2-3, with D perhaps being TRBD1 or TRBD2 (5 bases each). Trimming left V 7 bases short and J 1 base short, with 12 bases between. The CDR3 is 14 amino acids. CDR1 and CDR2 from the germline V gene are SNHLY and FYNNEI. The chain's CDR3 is CASTDWGRTDTQYF. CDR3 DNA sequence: TGTGCCAGCACCGACTGGGGACGCACAGATACGCAGTATTTT.

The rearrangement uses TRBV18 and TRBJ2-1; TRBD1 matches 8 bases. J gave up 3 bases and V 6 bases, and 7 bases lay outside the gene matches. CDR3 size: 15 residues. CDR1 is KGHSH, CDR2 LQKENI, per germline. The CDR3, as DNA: TGTGCCAGCTCGTCGGACAGGGCTATCTACAATGAGCAGTTCTTC. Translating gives CASSSDRAIYNEQFF.

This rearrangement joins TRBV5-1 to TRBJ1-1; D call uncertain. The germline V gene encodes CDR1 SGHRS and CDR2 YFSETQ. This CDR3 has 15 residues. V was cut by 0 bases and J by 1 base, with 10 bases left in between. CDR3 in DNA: TGCGCCAGCAGCTTGGAACGGATCCCGAACACTGAAGCTTTCTTT. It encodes CASSLERIPNTEAFF.

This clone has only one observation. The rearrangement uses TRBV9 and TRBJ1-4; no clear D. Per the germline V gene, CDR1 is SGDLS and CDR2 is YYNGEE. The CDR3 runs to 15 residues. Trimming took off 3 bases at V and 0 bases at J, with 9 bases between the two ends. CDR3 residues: CASSAGVATNEKLFF. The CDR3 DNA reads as TGTGCCAGCAGCGCAGGAGTTGCAACTAATGAAAAACTGTTTTTT.

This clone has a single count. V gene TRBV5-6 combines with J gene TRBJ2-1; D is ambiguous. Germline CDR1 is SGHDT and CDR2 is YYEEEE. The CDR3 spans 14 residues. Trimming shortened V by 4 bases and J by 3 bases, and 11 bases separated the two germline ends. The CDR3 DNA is TGTGCCAGCAGCCGGCCGGACGGCTACAATGAGCAGTTCTTC. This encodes CASSRPDGYNEQFF.

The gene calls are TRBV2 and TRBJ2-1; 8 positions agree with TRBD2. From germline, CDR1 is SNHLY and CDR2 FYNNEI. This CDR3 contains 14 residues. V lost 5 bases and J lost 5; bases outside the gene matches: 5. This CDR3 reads CASSRTGGNNEQFF. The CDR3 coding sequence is TGTGCCAGCAGTAGAACGGGGGGGAACAATGAGCAGTTCTTC.

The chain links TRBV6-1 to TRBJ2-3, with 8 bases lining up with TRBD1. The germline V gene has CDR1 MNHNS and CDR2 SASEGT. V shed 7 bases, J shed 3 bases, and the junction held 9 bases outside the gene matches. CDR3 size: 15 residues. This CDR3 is CASNPGTGGTDTQYF. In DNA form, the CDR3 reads TGTGCCAGCAATCCCGGGACAGGTGGAACAGATACGCAGTATTTT.

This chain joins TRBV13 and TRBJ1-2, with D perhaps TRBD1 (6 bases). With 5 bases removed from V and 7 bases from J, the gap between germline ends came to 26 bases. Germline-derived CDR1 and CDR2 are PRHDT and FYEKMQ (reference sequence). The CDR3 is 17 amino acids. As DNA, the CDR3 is TGTGCCAGCAGCCTTCCGGAAGAGGGGGGTGGAGAGAGTGGCTACACCTTC. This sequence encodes CASSLPEEGGGESGYTF.